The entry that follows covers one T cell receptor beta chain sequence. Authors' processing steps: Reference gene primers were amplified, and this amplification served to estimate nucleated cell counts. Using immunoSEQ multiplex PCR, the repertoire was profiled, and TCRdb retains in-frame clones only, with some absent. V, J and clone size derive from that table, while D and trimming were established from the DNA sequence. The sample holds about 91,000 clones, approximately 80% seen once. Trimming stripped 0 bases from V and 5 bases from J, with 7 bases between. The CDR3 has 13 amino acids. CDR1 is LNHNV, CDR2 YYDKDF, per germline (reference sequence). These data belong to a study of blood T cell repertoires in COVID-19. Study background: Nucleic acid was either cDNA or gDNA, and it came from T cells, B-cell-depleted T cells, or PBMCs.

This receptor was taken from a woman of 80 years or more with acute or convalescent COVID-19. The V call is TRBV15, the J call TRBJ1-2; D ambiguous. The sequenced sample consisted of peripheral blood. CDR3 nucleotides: TGTGCCACCAGCAGAGATAATCTTTATGGCTACACCTTC. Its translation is CATSRDNLYGYTF. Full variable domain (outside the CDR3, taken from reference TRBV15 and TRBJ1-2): DAMVIQNPRYQVTQFGKPVTLSCSQTLNHNVMYWYQQKSSQAPKLLFHYYDKDFNNEADTPDNFQSRRPNTSFCFLDIRSPGLGDTAMYLCATSRDNLYGYTFGSGTRLTVV.